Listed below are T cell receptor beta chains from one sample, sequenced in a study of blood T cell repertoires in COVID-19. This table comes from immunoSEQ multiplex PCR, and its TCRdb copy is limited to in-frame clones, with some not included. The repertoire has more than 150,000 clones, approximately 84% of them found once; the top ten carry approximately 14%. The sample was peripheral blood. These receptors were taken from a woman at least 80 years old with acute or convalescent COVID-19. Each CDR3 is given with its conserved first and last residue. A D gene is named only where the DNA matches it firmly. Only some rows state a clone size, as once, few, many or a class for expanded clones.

TGTGCCAGCAGCTTGCTCGGGTCGAGCTCCTACAATGAGCAGTTCTTC,CASSLLGSSSYNEQFF,-,-,TRBV7-9,TRBJ2-1
TGTGCCAGCAGTGTGGGACAGGGACATGGCTACACCTTC,CASSVGQGHGYTF,-,TRBD1,TRBV25-1,TRBJ1-2
TGTGCCAGCAGGACAGGGGGTTCCCACTCCTACGAGCAGTACTTC,CASRTGGSHSYEQYF,-,TRBD1,TRBV6-5,TRBJ2-7
TGTGCCAGCAGTTACTCCGGGTACGAAAAACTGTTTTTT,CASSYSGYEKLFF,once,-,TRBV6-5,TRBJ1-4
TGCGCCAGCAGCCCCGGGACTAGCGGCTTCTACGAGCAGTACTTC,CASSPGTSGFYEQYF,-,TRBD2,TRBV5-1,TRBJ2-7
TGTGCCAGCAGCCAAGTCCCCAGGGCCCCCTATGGCTACACCTTC,CASSQVPRAPYGYTF,-,-,TRBV3-1/TRBV3-2,TRBJ1-2
TGCGCCAGCAGTGAGAACCCCTACGGGGGGAATGAGCAGTTCTTC,CASSENPYGGNEQFF,few,TRBD2,TRBV10-1,TRBJ2-1
TGTGCCAGCAGCTTAGCCGGAGGTGAAAAACTGTTTTTT,CASSLAGGEKLFF,once,-,TRBV7-8,TRBJ1-4
TGTGCCAGTAGTGCGCTCTCGACAGGGGTTTTTGGCTATGGCTACACCTTC,CASSALSTGVFGYGYTF,once,TRBD1,TRBV19,TRBJ1-2
TGCGCCAGCAGCAAAGAGGGTTCTGAAGCTTTCTTT,CASSKEGSEAFF,-,-,TRBV5-1,TRBJ1-1
TGTGCCAGCAGCAGCGGGACAGGACGTGGCTACACCTTC,CASSSGTGRGYTF,few,TRBD1,TRBV7-2,TRBJ1-2
TGTGCCAGCAGTTCCGGGACAGCTGAGCAGTTCTTC,CASSSGTAEQFF,many,TRBD1,TRBV28,TRBJ2-1
TGTGCCAGCAGTCCCGGGACAGGGGGGGTGAAGCCCCAGCATTTT,CASSPGTGGVKPQHF,-,TRBD1,TRBV6-5,TRBJ1-5
TGCAGCATTCTGGACTTTCAAGAGACCCAGTACTTC,CSILDFQETQYF,-,-,TRBV29-1,TRBJ2-5
TGTGCCAGCAGCTTAGTACAGACCTCTGGGGCCAACGTCCTGACTTTC,CASSLVQTSGANVLTF,-,-,TRBV7-9,TRBJ2-6
TGTGCCAGCAGTAGGAATCAGGGCAATCAGCCCCAGCATTTT,CASSRNQGNQPQHF,once,-,TRBV6-6,TRBJ1-5
TGTGCCTGGAGGGGGGGGAACGAGCAGTACTTC,CAWRGGNEQYF,-,TRBD2,TRBV30,TRBJ2-7
TGTGCCAGCAACCCGGAGGCAGCGGGAGGGGGGACCCAGTACTTC,CASNPEAAGGGTQYF,-,-,TRBV21-1,TRBJ2-5
TGTGCCAGCAGGGGGCCAAGGGGAGAGACCCAGTACTTC,CASRGPRGETQYF,-,-,TRBV2,TRBJ2-5
TGTGCCAGTAGCCTACAGGGTAGGATTGAAAAACTGTTTTTT,CASSLQGRIEKLFF,-,-,TRBV19,TRBJ1-4
TGTGCCAGCAGTCTCCAACAGGTTCTTAGCAATCAGCCCCAGCATTTT,CASSLQQVLSNQPQHF,-,-,TRBV6-2/TRBV6-3,TRBJ1-5
TGTGCCAGCAGTAAGACTAGCGATTACTCCTACGAGCAGTACTTC,CASSKTSDYSYEQYF,-,TRBD2,TRBV6-5,TRBJ2-7
TGTGCCAGCTCACCAGGGGGGGATCAGCCCCAGCATTTT,CASSPGGDQPQHF,-,-,TRBV18,TRBJ1-5
TGTGCCAGCAGTCTGGAGCGGGGGGGCCCCGCAGATACGCAGTATTTT,CASSLERGGPADTQYF,once,TRBD2,TRBV27,TRBJ2-3
TGTGCCAGCAGACAGACAGCTAACTATGGCTACACCTTC,CASRQTANYGYTF,few,-,TRBV6-5,TRBJ1-2
TGTGCCAGCAGCGCCAGGTTGGGACAGGGGCGCACCCCTGGGGCCAACGTCCTGACTTTC,CASSARLGQGRTPGANVLTF,-,TRBD1,TRBV9,TRBJ2-6
TGTGCCAGCAGTTTTGGGGGGGGTGGCTACACCTTC,CASSFGGGGYTF,-,-,TRBV12-3/TRBV12-4,TRBJ1-2
TGTGCCAGCAGCTTAGCACAGGGGAACAATCAGCCCCAGCATTTT,CASSLAQGNNQPQHF,-,TRBD1,TRBV7-2,TRBJ1-5
TGTGCCAGCCGTGCCGGGGCAACTAATGAAAAACTGTTTTTT,CASRAGATNEKLFF,-,-,TRBV2,TRBJ1-4
TGTGCCAGCACCCCCGACAGGAGTCACACTGAAGCTTTCTTT,CASTPDRSHTEAFF,-,-,TRBV6-5,TRBJ1-1
TGTGCCAGCTCACCCCAAGGACAGGGGGGAGGACTTAGCAATCAGCCCCAGCATTTT,CASSPQGQGGGLSNQPQHF,-,TRBD1,TRBV18,TRBJ1-5
TGTGCCAGCAGAGCCTGGCGGGGGCGCGGGACTGAAGCTTTCTTT,CASRAWRGRGTEAFF,-,-,TRBV28,TRBJ1-1
TGTGCCAGCAGGGATAGCGGAGAGACCCAGTACTTC,CASRDSGETQYF,-,-,TRBV3-1/TRBV3-2,TRBJ2-5
TGTGCCAGCAGCCCGCGGGACAGGGGGCAGCAGCACGGCTACACCTTC,CASSPRDRGQQHGYTF,-,TRBD1,TRBV5-4,TRBJ1-2
TGTGCCAGCAGCTTAGAGGGGGGGACATCTGGAAACACCATATATTTT,CASSLEGGTSGNTIYF,once,-,TRBV7-8,TRBJ1-3
TGTGCCAGCAGTTTAGAGTATCCACCCCTCCACTTT,CASSLEYPPLHF,-,-,TRBV28,TRBJ1-6
TGCGCCAGCTCTCTAGCCCCCCAAGAGACCCAGTACTTC,CASSLAPQETQYF,-,-,TRBV5-1,TRBJ2-5
TGTGCCAGCAGCCCGAGCCGGGGGGCGGATAGCAATCAGCCCCAGCATTTT,CASSPSRGADSNQPQHF,few,-,TRBV7-2,TRBJ1-5
TGCGCCAGCAGCACAGGGGGCAGGTTTAGAGGTCGGCCCTACGCTTTCTTT,CASSTGGRFRGRPYAFF,-,TRBD1,TRBV4-1,TRBJ1-1
TGTGCCAGCGGACCGGAGAGACAGGGGTATTCACCCCTCCACTTT,CASGPERQGYSPLHF,few,TRBD1,TRBV9,TRBJ1-6
TGCGCCAGCAGTGAGTCGGGGACTAGCGGGGTAGATGAGCAGTTCTTC,CASSESGTSGVDEQFF,-,TRBD2,TRBV10-1,TRBJ2-1
TGTGCCAGCAGCCTACTCGACTTCGGGAGCGGGGAGACCCAGTACTTC,CASSLLDFGSGETQYF,-,-,TRBV7-9,TRBJ2-5
TGTGCCAGCAGCGATCAGGGGGCCAGGACCGGGGAGCTGTTTTTT,CASSDQGARTGELFF,-,TRBD1,TRBV7-9,TRBJ2-2
TGCAGCGTTGCTAACACTGAAGCTTTCTTT,CSVANTEAFF,once,-,TRBV29-1,TRBJ1-1
TGTGCCAGCAGAGATGACCGGACAGGGAGTAACTATGGCTACACCTTC,CASRDDRTGSNYGYTF,-,TRBD1,TRBV28,TRBJ1-2